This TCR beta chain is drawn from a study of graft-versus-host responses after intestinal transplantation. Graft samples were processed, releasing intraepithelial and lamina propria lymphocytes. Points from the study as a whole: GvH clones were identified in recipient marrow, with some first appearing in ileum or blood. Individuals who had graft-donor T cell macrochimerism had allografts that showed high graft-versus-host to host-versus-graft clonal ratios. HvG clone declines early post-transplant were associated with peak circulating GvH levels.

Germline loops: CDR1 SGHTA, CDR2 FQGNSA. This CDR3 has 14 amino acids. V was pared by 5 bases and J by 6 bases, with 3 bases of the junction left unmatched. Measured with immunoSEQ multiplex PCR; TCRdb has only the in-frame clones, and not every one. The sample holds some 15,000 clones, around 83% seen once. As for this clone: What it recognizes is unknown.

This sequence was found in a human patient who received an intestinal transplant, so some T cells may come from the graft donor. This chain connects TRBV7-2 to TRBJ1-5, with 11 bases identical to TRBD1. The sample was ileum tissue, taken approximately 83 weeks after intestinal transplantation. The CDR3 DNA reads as TGTGCCAGCAGCCGGACAGGGGGCAGTCAGCCCCAGCATTTT. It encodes CASSRTGGSQPQHF.